Sequencing of this T cell receptor beta chain was carried out in a study of cytomegalovirus exposure and HLA in healthy donors. Study-wide points: Researchers reported from a later analysis that most CMV-associated TCR beta chains appeared HLA-restricted.

Primers included in the PCR were 60 Vbeta and 13 Jbeta primers. Libraries were prepared by immunoSEQ multiplex PCR; TCRdb keeps only in-frame clonotypes and omits some of them. The sample has approximately 120,000 clones, roughly 69% seen once; the top ten hold roughly 5.5%. Germline CDR1 SGHNT, CDR2 YYREEE (reference sequence). CDR3 length equals 16 residues. Trimming cost V 5 bases and J 0 bases, with 14 bases left between them. Details on this clone: Its antigen is unknown.

Sequencing was done on a sample of PBMCs. The V and J genes are TRBV5-4 and TRBJ1-4; a possible D gene is TRBD1 (5 bases). This TCR was sampled from a woman in her 70s in good health and CMV-seropositive. The CDR3 reads CASSSRAGPTNEKLFF. The CDR3 DNA is TGTGCCAGCAGTTCAAGGGCAGGGCCAACTAATGAAAAACTGTTTTTT.